A selection of T cell receptor beta chains follows, all from one sample in a study of blood T cell repertoires in COVID-19. The protocol was immunoSEQ multiplex PCR, while the TCRdb copy is restricted to in-frame clones and leaves out a portion. The sample shows about 93,000 clones, about 77% of them seen only once. The material sequenced was peripheral blood. All receptors come from a human donor in a cohort sampled during active COVID-19. Both conserved end residues are part of each CDR3. Each record gives: D gene, V gene, clone size, J gene, CDR3 protein, CDR3 DNA. A D gene is named only where the DNA matches it firmly. Clone size is given for some rows only: seen once, a few or many times, or a class if the clone is expanded.

.	TRBV2	.	TRBJ1-1	CASREDYEAFF	TGTGCCAGCCGGGAGGATTATGAAGCTTTCTTT
.	TRBV19	.	TRBJ2-1	CASSSRSYNEQFF	TGTGCCAGTAGTTCCCGGTCCTACAATGAGCAGTTCTTC
.	TRBV28	.	TRBJ2-2	CASSRNTGELFF	TGTGCCAGCAGCCGTAACACCGGGGAGCTGTTTTTT
.	TRBV5-4	few	TRBJ2-1	CASSLASAYNEQFF	TGTGCCAGCAGCTTAGCCAGCGCCTACAATGAGCAGTTCTTC
TRBD1	TRBV2	.	TRBJ2-3	CASSPQGTLGDTQYF	TGTGCCAGCAGCCCACAGGGGACCTTGGGAGATACGCAGTATTTT
.	TRBV18	.	TRBJ1-5	CASSPNSPGNNQPQHF	TGTGCCAGCTCACCTAACTCACCAGGGAACAATCAGCCCCAGCATTTT
.	TRBV6-6	.	TRBJ2-1	CASSFPPGTHNEQFF	TGTGCCAGCAGTTTCCCGCCCGGGACTCACAATGAGCAGTTCTTC
.	TRBV18	.	TRBJ2-7	CASSPLPTGRDEQYF	TGTGCCAGCTCACCACTTCCGACAGGTCGGGACGAGCAGTACTTC
TRBD2	TRBV6-5	.	TRBJ2-1	CASRLAGDRDEQFF	TGTGCCAGCAGGCTAGCGGGAGATCGCGATGAGCAGTTCTTC
TRBD1	TRBV9	.	TRBJ1-5	CASSRDRERQPQHF	TGTGCCAGCAGCCGAGACAGGGAGAGGCAGCCCCAGCATTTT